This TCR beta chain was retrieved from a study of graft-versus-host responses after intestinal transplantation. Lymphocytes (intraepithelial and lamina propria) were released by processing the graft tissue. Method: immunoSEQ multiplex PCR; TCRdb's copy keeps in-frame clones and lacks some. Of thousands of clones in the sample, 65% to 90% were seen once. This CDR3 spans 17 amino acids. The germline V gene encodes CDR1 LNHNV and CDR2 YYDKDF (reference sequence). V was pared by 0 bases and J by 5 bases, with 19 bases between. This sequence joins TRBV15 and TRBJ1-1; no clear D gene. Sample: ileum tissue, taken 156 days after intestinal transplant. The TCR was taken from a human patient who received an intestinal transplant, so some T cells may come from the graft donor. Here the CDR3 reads CATSRDQGIARGTEAFF. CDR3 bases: TGTGCCACCAGCAGAGATCAAGGGATTGCGCGGGGAACTGAAGCTTTCTTT.